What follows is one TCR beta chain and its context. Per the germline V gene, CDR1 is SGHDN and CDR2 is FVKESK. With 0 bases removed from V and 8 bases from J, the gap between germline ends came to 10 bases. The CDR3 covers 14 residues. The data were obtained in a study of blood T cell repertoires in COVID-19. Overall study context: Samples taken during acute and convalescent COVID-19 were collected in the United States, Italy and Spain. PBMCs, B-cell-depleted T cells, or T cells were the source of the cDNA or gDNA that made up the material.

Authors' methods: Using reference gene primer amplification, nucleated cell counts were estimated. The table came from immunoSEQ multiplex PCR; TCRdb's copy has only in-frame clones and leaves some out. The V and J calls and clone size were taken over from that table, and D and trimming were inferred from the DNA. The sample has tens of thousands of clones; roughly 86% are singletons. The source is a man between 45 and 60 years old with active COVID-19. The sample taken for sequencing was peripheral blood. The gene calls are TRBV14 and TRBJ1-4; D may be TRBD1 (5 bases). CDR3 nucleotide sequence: TGTGCCAGCAGCCAAGAACGCGGGACGGAAAAACTGTTTTTT. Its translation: CASSQERGTEKLFF.